The 31 T cell receptor beta chains in this list originate from one sample, sequenced in a study of blood T cell repertoires in COVID-19. The protocol was immunoSEQ multiplex PCR, while the TCRdb copy is restricted to in-frame clones and leaves out a portion. Of 65,000 to 70,000 clones in the sample, around 85% were seen once. The sample was peripheral blood. These receptors were collected from a woman aged 55 to 70 with acute or convalescent COVID-19.

This clone was detected only once. The V and J genes are TRBV20-1 and TRBJ2-3, with unresolved D. The V end was cut by 3 bases, the J end by 2 bases, with 9 bases between. CDR1 is DFQATT and CDR2 is SNEGSKA in the germline V gene (reference sequence). The CDR3 is 13 amino acids. The CDR3 is CSASPRSTDTQYF. In DNA, the CDR3 is TGCAGTGCTAGTCCCAGATCCACAGATACGCAGTATTTT.

This clone was seen just once. This chain uses TRBV12-3 or TRBV12-4 with TRBJ1-6, with TRBD1 matching over 7 bases. This CDR3 has 13 amino acids. V dropped 7 bases and J dropped 7; count of bases not matched to a gene: 4. CDR3 amino acids: CASNKGANSPLHF. CDR3 in DNA: TGTGCCAGCAACAAGGGGGCGAATTCACCCCTCCACTTT.

The V and J genes are TRBV5-1 and TRBJ1-1; 12 positions match TRBD1. The germline gives CDR1 SGHRS, CDR2 YFSETQ. With 4 bases clipped from V and 11 bases from J, the junction kept 15 bases outside the gene matches. This CDR3 is built from 16 residues. This CDR3 is CASSKPGQGARRSAFF. CDR3 in DNA: TGCGCCAGCAGCAAACCGGGACAGGGGGCGCGTCGGTCGGCTTTCTTT.

This clone has a single count. The chain couples TRBV5-8 to TRBJ1-2, with TRBD1 as a possible D gene (5 bases). Looked up from germline, CDR1 is SGHTS and CDR2 is YDEGEE. This CDR3 contains 14 residues. The germline V and J ends were trimmed by 4 bases and 2 bases, with 12 bases remaining between them. CDR3 bases: TGTGCCAGCAGCCCCCTTACAGGCAACTATGGCTACACCTTC. Translation gives CASSPLTGNYGYTF.

This clone was recorded once. The V gene is TRBV5-6, the J gene TRBJ2-7; 8 positions agree with TRBD2. This CDR3 region has 14 residues. V lost 5 bases to trimming and J lost 2 bases; unmatched junction nucleotides: 6. From germline, CDR1 is SGHDT and CDR2 YYEEEE. This CDR3 is CASSRAGETYEQYF. In DNA, the CDR3 is TGTGCCAGCAGTCGAGCGGGAGAGACCTACGAGCAGTACTTC.

The chain has TRBV2 and TRBJ2-7; 8 bases are a match to TRBD1. Germline V CDR1 and CDR2: SNHLY, FYNNEI. The CDR3 extends over 13 amino acids. J lost 5 bases, V lost 7 bases, and 7 bases had no gene match. The CDR3 is CASKDREYHEQYF. The CDR3 coding sequence is TGTGCCAGCAAGGACAGGGAGTATCACGAGCAGTACTTC.

This chain joins TRBV7-2 and TRBJ1-5; D is undetermined. The length of the CDR3 is 15 residues. Trimming cost V 2 bases and J 3 bases, with 11 bases left between them. Germline CDR1 is SGHTA and CDR2 is FQGNSA. The CDR3: CASSLSQSSNQPQHF. CDR3 nucleotides: TGTGCCAGCAGCTTATCGCAGTCATCCAATCAGCCCCAGCATTTT. Complete variable domain (other parts from reference TRBV7-2 and TRBJ1-5): GAGVSQSPSNKVTEKGKDVELRCDPISGHTALYWYRQSLGQGLEFLIYFQGNSAPDKSGLPSDRFSAERTGGSVSTLTIQRTQQEDSAVYLCASSLSQSSNQPQHFGDGTRLSIL.

The chain employs TRBV10-1 and TRBJ1-1, with D possibly being TRBD1 (6 bases). The CDR3 runs 13 residues. Germline V lookup: CDR1 WNHNN, CDR2 SYGVQD (reference sequence). V dropped 4 bases and J dropped 3 bases, with 9 bases sitting between them. As DNA, the CDR3 is TGCGCCAGCAGTGTTAGGACAGACACTGAAGCTTTCTTT. Protein sequence: CASSVRTDTEAFF.

The chain has TRBV14 and TRBJ2-5; D is possibly TRBD2 (5 bases). The CDR3 runs to 15 residues. V dropped 1 base and J dropped 5 bases, with 14 bases sitting between them. CDR1 SGHDN and CDR2 FVKESK come from the germline V gene. The CDR3 nucleotides are TGTGCCAGCAGCCAAGGGAGGCAGGCTTGGGAGACCCAGTACTTC. This sequence encodes CASSQGRQAWETQYF.

This clone was detected a few times. The chain combines TRBV5-1 with TRBJ2-5, with 11 bases matching TRBD2. The CDR3 consists of 16 residues. Germline CDR1 reads SGHRS; CDR2 reads YFSETQ. V trimming: 6 bases; J trimming: 4 bases; junction bases outside the gene matches: 11. This chain's CDR3 is CASMRGALAGAETQYF. For the CDR3, the DNA is TGCGCCAGCATGCGGGGGGCACTAGCGGGGGCAGAGACCCAGTACTTC.

The chain joins TRBV4-1 to TRBJ1-3, with D possibly matching TRBD1 (5 bases). V lost 4 bases and J 3 bases, leaving 13 bases between the germline ends. Germline values: CDR1 MGHRA, CDR2 YSYEKL. This CDR3 is 15 amino acids long. CDR3 residues: CASSLGQGYGNTIYF. In nucleotides, the CDR3 is TGCGCCAGCAGCCTTGGTCAGGGTTATGGAAACACCATATATTTT.

The chain combines TRBV2 with TRBJ2-1; 10 nucleotides align to TRBD2. V was clipped by 2 bases and J by 6 bases; unmatched bases: 7. CDR1 is SNHLY and CDR2 is FYNNEI in the germline V gene. CDR3 length: 16 residues. The CDR3 loop reads CASSEKGQRGGNEQFF. CDR3 coding DNA: TGTGCCAGCAGTGAAAAGGGGCAGCGGGGGGGCAATGAGCAGTTCTTC.

The chain employs TRBV9 and TRBJ2-2, with 8 bases identical to TRBD2. The CDR3 extends over 15 amino acids. After removal of 0 bases from V and 6 bases from J, the junction contained 4 bases not matched to a gene. Germline CDR1 and CDR2: SGDLS and YYNGEE. Written as DNA, the CDR3 is TGTGCCAGCAGCGTAGAAGCGGGAGAGGCCGGGGAGCTGTTTTTT. Its translation is CASSVEAGEAGELFF. Variable domain in full (rest from reference TRBV9 and TRBJ2-2): DSGVTQTPKHLITATGQRVTLRCSPRSGDLSVYWYQQSLDQGLQFLIQYYNGEERAKGNILERFSAQQFPDLHSELNLSSLELGDSALYFCASSVEAGEAGELFFGEGSRLTVL.

CDR3 DNA sequence: TGTGCCAGCAGGTCAGGGGTGAACACGCAGTATTTT. It translates to CASRSGVNTQYF. J is TRBJ2-3 and V is TRBV11-1; tentatively, D is TRBD1 (6 bases). Looked up from germline, CDR1 is SGHAT and CDR2 is FQDESV (reference sequence). The CDR3 is 12 residues long. The V and J ends lost 6 bases and 9 bases respectively, with 13 bases between them.

The chain links TRBV13 to TRBJ1-2, with D unclear. Trimming removed 5 bases at V and 0 bases at J, with 13 bases between. Germline V gives CDR1 PRHDT, CDR2 FYEKMQ (reference sequence). This CDR3 has 15 amino acids. The DNA of the CDR3 is TGTGCCAGCAGCGAGAGCGGGAACCCTAACTATGGCTACACCTTC. The encoded protein is CASSESGNPNYGYTF.

A few counts support this clone. V usage is TRBV15 and J usage is TRBJ1-5; possibly TRBD1 for D (5 bases). CDR1 is LNHNV and CDR2 is YYDKDF in the germline V gene (reference sequence). Deletions cut 4 bases from V and 7 bases from J, with 20 bases between. This CDR3 spans 16 amino acids. CDR3 loop: CATSIHGPGLRQPQHF. The DNA of the CDR3 is TGTGCCACCAGCATCCATGGCCCAGGGCTAAGGCAGCCCCAGCATTTT.

This clone is a singleton in its sample. V gene TRBV30 combines with J gene TRBJ1-6, with D maybe TRBD1 (6 bases). There are 16 residues in the CDR3. The V gene's germline CDR1 is GTSNPN and CDR2 SVGIG (reference sequence). V was pared by 0 bases and J by 5 bases, with 14 bases between. CDR3 amino acids: CAWSVQAGENNSPLHF. In DNA form, the CDR3 reads TGTGCCTGGAGTGTACAGGCAGGGGAAAATAATTCACCCCTCCACTTT.

This clone has only one observation. The chain has TRBV2 and TRBJ2-3, with TRBD1 identical over 7 bases. The CDR3 has 14 residues. Germline V gives CDR1 SNHLY, CDR2 FYNNEI. V lost 6 bases to trimming and J lost 0 bases; unmatched junction nucleotides: 3. This CDR3 is CASRPGQSTDTQYF. The CDR3 DNA sequence: TGTGCCAGCAGGCCGGGACAGAGCACAGATACGCAGTATTTT.

The chain uses TRBV4-1 and TRBJ2-1; the match to TRBD2 covers 11 bases. The germline CDR1 and CDR2 sequences are MGHRA and YSYEKL. V was pared by 0 bases and J by 6 bases, with 1 base of the junction left unmatched. The CDR3 has 15 residues. The CDR3 loop reads CASSQDSGRANEQFF. The CDR3 DNA reads TGCGCCAGCAGCCAAGATAGCGGGAGGGCCAATGAGCAGTTCTTC.

This clone was seen more than once but under ten times. V and J are TRBV19 and TRBJ1-1, with TRBD1 matching over 7 bases. The V gene end was trimmed by 4 bases and the J gene end by 2 bases; junction bases not matched to a gene: 4. The length of the CDR3 is 14 residues. The germline CDR1 and CDR2 sequences are LNHDA and SQIVND (reference sequence). Here the CDR3 reads CASSKTGKNTEAFF. The CDR3 DNA is TGTGCCAGTAGTAAGACAGGGAAAAACACTGAAGCTTTCTTT.

This chain uses TRBV7-6 with TRBJ2-1; 7 bases line up with TRBD2. Germline V gene data show CDR1 as SGHVS and CDR2 as FNYEAQ. CDR3 length: 15 residues. J lost 9 bases, V lost 1 base, and 9 bases had no gene match. In DNA, the CDR3 is TGTGCCAGCAGCTTAGGGGGCGGGAGAAATAGTGAGCAGTTCTTC. It specifies CASSLGGGRNSEQFF.

The chain employs TRBV18 and TRBJ2-7; 8 nucleotides agree with TRBD1. The V segment lost 2 bases and the J segment 1 base; nucleotides outside the gene matches: 13. This CDR3 has 18 amino acids. Germline CDR1 is KGHSH and CDR2 is LQKENI. CDR3 sequence reads: CASSPTTGVSRNSYEQYF. The CDR3 DNA sequence: TGTGCCAGCTCACCAACGACAGGGGTCAGTCGCAATTCCTACGAGCAGTACTTC.

This clone has just one count. This rearrangement joins TRBV6-5 to TRBJ2-2, with TRBD2 identical over 8 bases. CDR1 is MNHEY and CDR2 is SVGAGI in the germline V gene. This CDR3 comprises 15 residues. The junction had 6 bases not matched to a gene; V was cut back by 5 bases and J by 4 bases. CDR3 residues: CASSRGTSSTGELFF. Here the CDR3 DNA reads TGTGCCAGCAGTCGCGGGACTAGTAGCACCGGGGAGCTGTTTTTT.

This clone was seen a single time. The chain has TRBV7-8 and TRBJ1-5; 8 bases map to TRBD1. The CDR3 totals 15 residues. Germline V gene sequence: CDR1 SGHVS, CDR2 FQNEAQ. V was pared by 2 bases and J by 4 bases, with 4 bases of the junction left unmatched. CDR3 sequence reads: CASSLSGGGNQPQHF. CDR3 coding DNA: TGTGCCAGCAGCTTATCAGGGGGCGGTAATCAGCCCCAGCATTTT.

The chain uses TRBV5-1 and TRBJ2-5; possibly TRBD2 for D (6 bases). V shed 7 bases and J shed 5 bases, with 18 bases lying between them. Germline V CDR1 and CDR2: SGHRS, YFSETQ. This CDR3 region has 14 residues. DNA for the CDR3: TGCGCCAGCGGGGAAGGGACTCAAATCGAGACCCAGTACTTC. Translation gives CASGEGTQIETQYF.

The J gene is TRBJ2-3, the V gene TRBV5-4, with TRBD2 identical over 7 bases. Germline V gives CDR1 SGHNT, CDR2 YYREEE (reference sequence). Trimming at V came to 2 bases and at J to 3 bases, leaving 12 bases not matched to a gene. CDR3 length: 17 amino acids. The CDR3 here is CASSLKASSGPTDTQYF. The CDR3 nucleotides read TGTGCCAGCAGCTTAAAGGCCTCTAGCGGCCCGACAGATACGCAGTATTTT.

The V call is TRBV12-3 or TRBV12-4, the J call TRBJ2-1; D might be TRBD2 (7 bases). V lost 3 bases to trimming and J lost 9 bases, with 12 bases between them. The CDR3 has 13 amino acids. The CDR3 nucleotides are TGTGCCAGCAGTTTTGCGGGGGCCACTGAGCAGTTCTTC. This translates into CASSFAGATEQFF.

V gene TRBV5-1 combines with J gene TRBJ2-1, with a tentative D call TRBD2 (5 bases). The CDR3 has 16 amino acids. CDR1 SGHRS and CDR2 YFSETQ come from the germline V gene. V was trimmed by 4 bases and J by 7 bases, leaving 21 bases between them. CDR3 bases: TGCGCCAGCAGCAACGGGATGGGGTTAGAAAAAAATGAGCAGTTCTTC. It codes for CASSNGMGLEKNEQFF.

The rearrangement links TRBV10-3 to TRBJ1-2; D is unresolved. Germline CDR1 is ENHRY and CDR2 is SYGVKD. V lost 2 bases, J lost 2 bases, and 18 bases lay in between. The CDR3 is 17 residues long. CDR3 protein: CAISEPGGVKGNYGYTF. CDR3 in DNA: TGTGCCATCAGTGAGCCCGGCGGGGTAAAGGGAAACTATGGCTACACCTTC.

The rearrangement joins TRBV9 to TRBJ2-7; 8 nucleotides align to TRBD2. V was pared by 0 bases and J by 5 bases, with 7 bases of the junction left unmatched. CDR1 and CDR2 (germline): SGDLS, YYNGEE. The CDR3 runs to 15 residues. CDR3 loop: CASSVAGGATHEQYF. DNA for the CDR3: TGTGCCAGCAGCGTAGCGGGGGGGGCGACCCACGAGCAGTACTTC.

V usage is TRBV27 and J usage is TRBJ2-3; D may be TRBD2 (5 bases). Deletions cut 0 bases from V and 0 bases from J, with 13 bases between. The CDR3 runs to 17 residues. Germline CDR1 is MNHEY and CDR2 is SMNVEV (reference sequence). The CDR3 spells CASSLSRRDTSTDTQYF. The CDR3 coding sequence is TGTGCCAGCAGTTTATCGCGCCGGGATACTAGCACAGATACGCAGTATTTT.